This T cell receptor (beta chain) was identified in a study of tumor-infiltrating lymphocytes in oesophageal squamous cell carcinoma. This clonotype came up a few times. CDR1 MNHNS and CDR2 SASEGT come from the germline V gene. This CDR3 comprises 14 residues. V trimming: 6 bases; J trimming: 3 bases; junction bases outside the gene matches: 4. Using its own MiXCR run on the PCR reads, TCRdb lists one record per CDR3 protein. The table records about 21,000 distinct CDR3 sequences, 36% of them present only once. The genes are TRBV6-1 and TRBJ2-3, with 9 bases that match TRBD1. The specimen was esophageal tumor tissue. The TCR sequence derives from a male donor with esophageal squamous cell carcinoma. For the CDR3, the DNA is TGTGCCAGCAGAGTACAGGGGGCTACAGATACGCAGTATTTT. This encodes CASRVQGATDTQYF.